This T cell receptor (beta chain) was recovered during a study of shared clonotypes between healthy human individuals (dated by TCRdb to 2018 to 2021). About the full investigation: Two women and three men aged 18 to 49 years were included in the cohort. To estimate repertoire size and how much clonotypes are shared between individuals, the study performed deep sequencing of blood TCR repertoires from a handful of healthy adults. Per donor, leukapheresis produced somewhere between about 0.9 and 10 billion PBMCs. For each donor, CD4 naive and CD4 memory were each run on three plates, CD8 naive on two plates, and CD8 memory on one plate. Different laboratories and diverse techniques were used to prepare libraries and sequence TCR repertoires, to increase sequencing depth and limit assay-specific biases. The full study reports these points: Larger estimated clonotype richness was generally found for naive subsets than for memory subsets. About 5% of naive CD4, 3.5% of naive CD8, approximately 2% of memory CD4, and 0.4% of memory CD8 clonotypes were shared across several donors. Clonotypes shared by all four sorted-subset donors showed higher generation probabilities than non-shared clonotypes. Incomplete sequencing was indicated by rarefaction of sorted-subset datasets, despite the large sequencing depth. Sampling was restricted to blood, and TCR repertoires in tissue are likely to differ from TCR repertoires in blood. The small number of donors limited the genetic and exposure-history diversity represented. Pairwise subsampling led to the expectation that sequencing depth would affect the degree of clonotype sharing among donors.

Trimming removed 2 bases from V and 0 bases from J, leaving 7 bases between the germline ends. The cysteine opens and the phenylalanine closes a CDR3 of 15 amino acids. This entry keeps only the CDR3 DNA: 45 bases, framed from base 1. Taken from the germline V gene, the CDR1 and CDR2 loops are SNHLY and FYNNEI. The sample holds one count of this clone. No antigen is known for it. No clone much larger than this one lies a single base away; base qualities are absent. Using the deep immunoSEQ assay, TCR CDR3 regions were amplified from genomic DNA by multiplex PCR. Genomic DNA extracted from each cell subset was distributed evenly over all wells of several immunoSEQ 96-well plates, and each plate served as one replicate. Each replicate PCR for sorted subsets received 200 ng genomic DNA, equal to about 30,000 T cell genomes. Purified libraries were measured with a Qubit 3.0 fluorometer, size-checked on a Bioanalyzer 2100, and measured again with the KAPA Library Quantification kit. A separate single-read 150-cycle Illumina NextSeq 550 flow cell was used to sequence each immunoSEQ 96-well plate. Turning to the authors' computational methods: Because only junctional sequences without quality scores were contained in the immunoSEQ output, filtering matching that applied to full-length reads could not be performed. Sequences were annotated with PyIR, a Python wrapper for IgBLAST v1.9, and V/J genes and CDR3 were assigned using IMGT germline references. Any read was removed if the V/J assignment was weak (E-value above 1e-6), the CDR3 was missing, or the read contained stop codons, out-of-frame junctions, or ambiguous translated residues. V3J clonotypes were defined as sequences sharing the same inferred V gene, J gene, and CDR3 amino acid sequence. Percentage overlap between repertoires was calculated by dividing the number of shared unique clonotypes by the size of the smaller repertoire. Repertoire richness was assessed with RTK rarefaction, the Chao1 estimator, and Recon v2.1 estimates of unobserved clonotypes. Generation probabilities were computed with OLGA for all TCRbeta clonotypes obtained by the gDNA method from a handful of donors. In TCRdb, the immuneACCESS table is reduced to in-frame sequences with V and J assigned. These tables do not hold every clone; where another copy was compared, an unresolved V gene accounts for under half, and the others remain unexplained. V, J and clone size were drawn from that table, and D and trimming were deduced from the DNA. Here the sample has about 2 million clones; 95% occur a single time. Of the sample, 0.1% to 0.15% is held by the ten largest clones.

The donors were healthy, HIV-negative adults who had no recently reported acute infections or vaccinations. Every donor was a Caucasian adult living in Nashville, Tennessee, USA. CD4+ T cells were enriched by magnetic negative selection, after which naive cells were positively selected on CD45RA and the negative fraction was taken as the memory subset. Blood was obtained by leukapheresis, after which PBMCs were separated by Ficoll-Histopaque density gradient centrifugation and cryopreserved in liquid nitrogen vapor phase. Purity and quantity of every magnetically sorted T cell population were checked by analytical flow cytometry. Each sorted fraction had its genomic DNA isolated and then quantified by UV absorbance on a Nanodrop 2000c.

The sequence links TRBV2 to TRBJ1-4, with the D segment identity uncertain. The TCR sequence derives from a man aged 18 to 29 in good health. Sequenced sample: naive CD4+ T cells sorted from blood. This sample's cell subset or site label indicates: CD45RA+ positively selected. The nucleotide sequence is TGTGCCAGCAGTGAAATAGGGACAACTAATGAAAAACTGTTTTTT. Its translation is CASSEIGTTNEKLFF. Where the CDR3 stops, the reference TRBV2 and TRBJ1-4 genes take over; the full variable domain is EPEVTQTPSHQVTQMGQEVILRCVPISNHLYFYWYRQILGQKVEFLVSFYNNEISEKSEIFDDQFSVERPDGSNFTLKIRSTKLEDSAMYFCASSEIGTTNEKLFFGSGTQLSVL.